These 13 T cell receptor beta chains were all obtained from the same sample, sequenced in a study of identical twins. Each CDR3 protein is one row after TCRdb ran MiXCR on the 5' RACE reads. This sample has 400,000 to 500,000 distinct CDR3 sequences; around 18% occur once, and the top ten carry approximately 12%. Sequenced sample: naive T cells sorted from blood. Every receptor here comes from a man aged 45-65 years in good health.

The CDR3 spells CASSMWDRGIGQPQHF. The CDR3, as DNA: TGTGCCAGTAGTATGTGGGACAGGGGGATTGGACAGCCCCAGCATTTT. The chain combines TRBV19 with TRBJ1-5, with TRBD1 matching 11 bases. The CDR3 contains 16 residues. After removal of 3 bases from V and 7 bases from J, the junction contained 8 bases not matched to a gene. CDR1 LNHDA and CDR2 SQIVND come from the germline V gene (reference sequence).

This clonotype was recorded a few times. This rearrangement joins TRBV27 to TRBJ2-3; D uncertain. CDR3 length: 13 amino acids. V was shortened by 1 base and J by 2 bases, with 4 bases between the two germline ends. The germline V gene encodes CDR1 MNHEY and CDR2 SMNVEV (reference sequence). The CDR3 sequence is CASSLYHTDTQYF. The CDR3 bases are TGTGCCAGCAGTTTATACCACACAGATACGCAGTATTTT.

The chain is built from TRBV7-2 and TRBJ1-3; D is ambiguous. This CDR3 comprises 14 residues. V was shortened by 2 bases and J by 3 bases, with 8 bases between the two germline ends. Looked up from germline, CDR1 is SGHTA and CDR2 is FQGNSA. CDR3 bases: TGTGCCAGCAGCTTATCCCTGGGTGGAAACACCATATATTTT. Translated, it gives CASSLSLGGNTIYF.

This clonotype was seen a few times. The chain joins TRBV18 to TRBJ2-7; D not resolved. V shed 6 bases and J shed 0 bases, with 12 bases lying between them. The CDR3 is 14 residues long. CDR1 is KGHSH, CDR2 LQKENI, per germline. CDR3 protein: CASSPEANSYEQYF. The CDR3 coding sequence is TGTGCCAGCTCCCCTGAAGCGAACTCCTACGAGCAGTACTTC.

The table lists this clonotype with a few counts. The chain couples TRBV29-1 to TRBJ1-2, with TRBD1 identical over 10 bases. The germline gives CDR1 SQVTM, CDR2 ANQGSEA. J lost 7 bases, V lost 2 bases, and 7 bases had no gene match. The CDR3 covers 14 residues. This CDR3 reads CSVELRDRGSGYTF. CDR3 nucleotide sequence: TGCAGCGTTGAACTTAGGGACAGGGGATCTGGCTACACCTTC.

In this sample, this clonotype turned up many times. The CDR3 DNA reads TGTGCCAGCAGCCAAGACCTCGAGACAGGGTTGAAGACCCAGTACTTC. Translating gives CASSQDLETGLKTQYF. The chain recombines TRBV4-2 with TRBJ2-5; the match to TRBD1 covers 7 bases. The CDR3 sequence is 16 residues long. Germline trimming cut 0 bases from V and 6 bases from J; bases unmatched to any gene: 10. Germline V gives CDR1 LGHNA, CDR2 YNFKEQ.

There are a few counts of this clonotype. V usage is TRBV10-3 and J usage is TRBJ2-7; D is uncertain. The V end was cut by 3 bases, the J end by 3 bases, with 12 bases between. CDR3 size: 14 residues. CDR1 and CDR2 (germline): ENHRY, SYGVKD. CDR3 nucleotide sequence: TGTGCCATCAGTGATCTCGCGGAGAACTACGAGCAGTACTTC. Translated: CAISDLAENYEQYF.

This clonotype was recorded at least ten times. The chain employs TRBV4-2 and TRBJ1-1; the D gene is possibly TRBD1 (5 bases). The CDR3 loop spans 16 amino acids. Germline V CDR1 and CDR2: LGHNA, YNFKEQ. V shed 0 bases and J shed 4 bases, with 15 bases lying between them. This chain's CDR3 is CASSQEEGAMGTEAFF. In DNA form, the CDR3 reads TGTGCCAGCAGCCAAGAGGAAGGGGCTATGGGCACTGAAGCTTTCTTT.

This clonotype was seen a handful of times. V is TRBV10-3 and J is TRBJ1-3, with D uncertain. The CDR3 extends over 13 amino acids. Trimming took 3 bases from V and 5 from J, leaving 8 bases between them. The V gene's germline CDR1 is ENHRY and CDR2 SYGVKD. The chain's CDR3 is CAISEQFRNTIYF. CDR3 nucleotide sequence: TGTGCCATCAGTGAACAGTTTCGAAACACCATATATTTT.

This clonotype appeared a few times. CDR3 DNA: TGCGCCAGCAGCTTGGGAGCGGGAGGCCTGGCAGATACGCAGTATTTT. Residues: CASSLGAGGLADTQYF. V is TRBV5-1 and J is TRBJ2-3; 9 bases align to TRBD2. This CDR3 comprises 16 residues. The germline V gene has CDR1 SGHRS and CDR2 YFSETQ. V shed 0 bases and J 4 bases; nucleotides not matched to a gene: 6.

This clonotype was observed a handful of times. The V call is TRBV20-1, the J call TRBJ2-7, with D perhaps being TRBD1 or TRBD2 (5 bases each). Looked up from germline, CDR1 is DFQATT and CDR2 is SNEGSKA (reference sequence). The CDR3 covers 15 residues. V lost 0 bases and J lost 8, with 20 bases in between. CDR3 amino acids: CSARDGADPTSKQYF. CDR3 coding DNA: TGCAGTGCTAGAGACGGGGCGGACCCTACGTCCAAGCAGTACTTC.

This clonotype was picked up a small number of times. The gene calls are TRBV12-3 or TRBV12-4 and TRBJ1-2; D not certain. The CDR3 length is 13 residues. Trimming cost V 6 bases and J 8 bases, with 16 bases left between them. As DNA, the CDR3 is TGTGCCAGCAGCCTACTGAAAGGCGGCGGCTACACCTTC. It translates to CASSLLKGGGYTF.

The gene calls are TRBV7-6 and TRBJ2-5, with a tentative D call TRBD1 (5 bases). This CDR3 is 14 amino acids long. Deletions cut 4 bases from V and 1 base from J, with 10 bases between. Germline V gene sequence: CDR1 SGHVS, CDR2 FNYEAQ. The CDR3 loop is CASSSQDSQETQYF. The CDR3 region has the DNA TGTGCCAGCAGCTCACAGGATAGCCAAGAGACCCAGTACTTC.